This T cell receptor (beta chain) derives from a study of cytomegalovirus exposure and HLA in healthy donors. Sequenced by immunoSEQ multiplex PCR; TCRdb stores in-frame clones only, minus some. The sample has some 330,000 clones; more than 80% are singletons. The origin of this receptor is a woman aged 18-29 years in good health and CMV-seronegative. Material for sequencing was PBMCs.

This chain's CDR3 is CASSRTGAGGRETQYF. In DNA, the CDR3 is TGCGCCAGCAGCCGGACAGGGGCCGGTGGGCGGGAGACCCAGTACTTC. V is TRBV4-1 and J is TRBJ2-5; 9 bases line up with TRBD1. Germline V CDR1 and CDR2: MGHRA, YSYEKL. There are 16 residues in the CDR3. V gave up 4 bases and J gave up 5 bases; unmatched junction bases: 11.